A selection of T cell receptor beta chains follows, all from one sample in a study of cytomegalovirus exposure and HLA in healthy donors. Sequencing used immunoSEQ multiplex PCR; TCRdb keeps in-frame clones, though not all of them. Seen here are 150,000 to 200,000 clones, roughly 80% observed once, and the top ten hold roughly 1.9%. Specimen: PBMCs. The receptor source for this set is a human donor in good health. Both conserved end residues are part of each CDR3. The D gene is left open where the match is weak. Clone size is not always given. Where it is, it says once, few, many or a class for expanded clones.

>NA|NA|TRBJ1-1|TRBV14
CASSQYGLEAFF
TGTGCCAGCAGCCAATATGGACTTGAAGCTTTCTTT
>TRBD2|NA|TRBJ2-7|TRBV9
CASSDTIAGPTYEQYF
TGTGCCAGCAGCGACACAATAGCGGGACCGACCTACGAGCAGTACTTC
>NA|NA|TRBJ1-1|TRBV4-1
CASSPLLQDTEAFF
TGCGCCAGCAGCCCTCTCCTCCAGGACACTGAAGCTTTCTTT
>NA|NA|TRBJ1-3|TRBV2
CASKVGGTSGNTIYF
TGTGCCAGCAAGGTGGGGGGGACTTCTGGAAACACCATATATTTT
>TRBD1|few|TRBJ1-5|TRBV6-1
CASSGAGQGGQPQHF
TGTGCCAGCAGTGGAGCCGGACAGGGCGGCCAGCCCCAGCATTTT
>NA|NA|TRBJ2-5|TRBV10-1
CASSRTPGGAQETQYF
TGCGCCAGCAGTCGCACCCCCGGCGGGGCACAAGAGACCCAGTACTTC
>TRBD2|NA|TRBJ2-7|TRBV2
CASSEAEGRGGGEQYF
TGTGCCAGCAGTGAAGCGGAAGGTCGGGGGGGTGGCGAGCAGTACTTC
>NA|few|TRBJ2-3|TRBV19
CASSIGRSADTQYF
TGTGCCAGTAGTATAGGCAGGTCGGCAGATACGCAGTATTTT
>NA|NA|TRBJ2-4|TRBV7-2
CASAGDGKNIQYF
TGTGCCAGCGCAGGGGACGGCAAAAACATTCAGTACTTC
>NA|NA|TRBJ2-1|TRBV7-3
CASSLTGVGAVQGEQFF
TGTGCCAGCAGCTTAACAGGCGTGGGGGCGGTGCAAGGTGAGCAGTTCTTC
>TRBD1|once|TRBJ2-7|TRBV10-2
CASSDLRDRGSYEQYF
TGCGCCAGCAGTGACCTCCGGGACAGGGGCTCCTACGAGCAGTACTTC
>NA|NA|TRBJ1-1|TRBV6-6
CASSGQMNTEAFF
TGTGCCAGCAGTGGACAGATGAACACTGAAGCTTTCTTT
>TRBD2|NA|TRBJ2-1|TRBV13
CASSSEGLAGRNEQFF
TGTGCCAGCAGCTCAGAGGGACTAGCGGGGCGAAATGAGCAGTTCTTC